This TCR beta chain comes out of a study of shared clonotypes between healthy human individuals. Clones were read by immunoSEQ multiplex PCR, and TCRdb kept only the in-frame ones, dropping some. Here the sample spans about 1 million clones, roughly 80% being singletons. Unmatched junction bases numbered 2, after V lost 4 bases and J lost 7 bases. The germline CDR1 and CDR2 sequences are SGDLS and YYNGEE. The CDR3 totals 12 residues. Sequenced: memory CD4+ T cells sorted from blood. Stated subset: CD45RA-negative fraction. The J gene is TRBJ2-3, the V gene TRBV9, with 8 bases matching TRBD2. The TCR sequence derives from a man aged 18-30 years in good health. CDR3 residues: CASSPGGNTQYF. The CDR3 DNA reads as TGTGCCAGCAGCCCGGGGGGGAATACGCAGTATTTT.